Listed below are T cell receptor beta chains from one sample, sequenced in a study of T cells expressing NK-cell markers. TCRdb re-analyzed the 5' RACE reads; it lists each CDR3 protein once, without DNA. This sample's table has around 470,000 distinct CDR3 sequences. Source material: blood T cells: a sorted CD56 or NKG2C T cell subset, CD4+ or CD8+ T cells, or bulk PBMC T cells (not recorded which). These receptors came from a woman aged 50 to 60 in good health. Both conserved end residues are part of each CDR3.

j_call v_call cdr3_aa
TRBJ2-3 TRBV12-3/TRBV12-4 CASSLEGARRYTQYF
TRBJ1-2 TRBV5-1 CASSAGQGENYGYTF
TRBJ2-3 TRBV23-1 CASSLQKDTQYF
TRBJ1-5 TRBV29-1 CSVGGGASNQPQHF
TRBJ2-1 TRBV3-1 CASSPGTQSYNEQFF
TRBJ1-5 TRBV27 CASSPANQPQHF
TRBJ2-7 TRBV7-9 CASSPWDRDYEQYF
TRBJ1-1 TRBV7-9 CASSVSREAFF
TRBJ2-5 TRBV5-4 CASSLGLGLAGGLEETQYF
TRBJ2-2 TRBV15 CATSLGPRELFF
TRBJ2-7 TRBV6-1 CASSVGALARGEQYF
TRBJ2-7 TRBV29-1 CSVVSPSGVVQYF
TRBJ2-5 TRBV7-2 CASSRTSSETQYF
TRBJ1-1 TRBV29-1 CSVHRTANTEAFF
TRBJ1-4 TRBV20-1 CSGAGQSNEKLFF
TRBJ2-3 TRBV24-1 CATSVWPGEDTQYF
TRBJ2-3 TRBV20-1 CSAPLGSGRLDTQYF
TRBJ2-5 TRBV29-1 CSGLGLADQETQYF
TRBJ2-7 TRBV5-1 CASSLTSIEQYF
TRBJ2-7 TRBV5-1 CASSPGRPPYEQYF
TRBJ2-5 TRBV5-1 CASSLDLSNSKETQYF
TRBJ2-3 TRBV10-3 CAISESRLAGGPSSTDTQYF
TRBJ2-7 TRBV5-1 CASSLVMGEQYF
TRBJ1-1 TRBV5-6 CASSSGGTANTEAFF
TRBJ1-2 TRBV20-1 CSASQVNYGYTF
TRBJ1-2 TRBV20-1 CSARVGQIDGYTF
TRBJ2-1 TRBV7-9 CASDTSGRADEQFF
TRBJ2-1 TRBV18 CASSPPPLGNNEQFF
TRBJ2-1 TRBV11-2 CASSPEEGGWHEQFF
TRBJ1-2 TRBV29-1 CSGRDSPFYGYTF
TRBJ1-1 TRBV20-1 CSGKGGWNTEAFF
TRBJ2-3 TRBV4-2 CASSQESSGRSDTQYF